Only a few counts were recorded for the clone carrying this T cell receptor (beta chain). Its specificity is not known. Every isolated RNA sample was fully reverse transcribed, so sequencing captured expressed TCRB transcripts. The assay was immunoSEQ multiplex PCR, and TCRdb's table has in-frame clones only and misses some. The sample consists of roughly 50,000 clones, around 40% of them appearing once. The source of the sample is a study of beta chain features in type 1 diabetes. Only one heparinised blood draw was taken per donor, and its volume averaged around 100 mL. Findings and limits, study-wide: All four CD4+ subsets from Type 1 diabetes patients carried moderately but significantly shorter TCRB CDR3s. Naive, central memory and Treg TCRB repertoires seemed to resemble each other more closely in patients than they did in healthy donors. cDNA-based reads could over-represent cells with high TCR expression.

Germline V gene lookup returns CDR1 GTSNPN and CDR2 SVGIG (reference sequence). The CDR3 has 13 residues. Unmatched junction bases numbered 5, after V lost 6 bases and J lost 3 bases. The specimen sequenced was stem cell memory CD4+ T cells from blood. The chain uses TRBV30 and TRBJ2-7; 10 bases align to TRBD1. The TCR was taken from a man under 40 with type 1 diabetes. For the CDR3, the DNA is TGTGCCTGCGGGACAGGGGTCAACTACGAGCAGTACTTC. This translates into CACGTGVNYEQYF.